These 6 T cell receptor beta chains share one sample of origin, sequenced in a study of T cells in Graves' hyperthyroidism and ophthalmopathy. The source material, RNA transcripts, was used to amplify TCR beta CDR3 regions. The TCR CDR3 was amplified in a first-round RT-PCR using the HTBI primer set. TCRdb re-derived calls from the multiplex PCR reads in MiXCR, one entry per CDR3 protein. The sample records 500,000 to 600,000 distinct CDR3 sequences, 40% to 50% being singletons. Sequencing was carried out using peripheral blood or thyroid tissue (not recorded which). These receptors all come from an adult woman with Graves' disease, either hyperthyroidism or ophthalmopathy (not recorded which).

The genes are TRBV13 and TRBJ2-2; 10 bases are shared with TRBD2. Germline V lookup: CDR1 PRHDT, CDR2 FYEKMQ (reference sequence). The ends lost 5 bases at V and 5 bases at J; junction bases unmatched: 5. The CDR3 runs 15 residues. CDR3 coding DNA: TGTGCCAGCAGCAAGATAGCGGGAGGAACCGGGGAGCTGTTTTTT. As protein: CASSKIAGGTGELFF.

The table lists this clonotype with many counts. The chain uses TRBV6-5 and TRBJ1-2; 9 nucleotides match TRBD1. V dropped 2 bases and J dropped 5; count of bases not matched to a gene: 3. Looked up from germline, CDR1 is MNHEY and CDR2 is SVGAGI. This CDR3 contains 14 residues. In nucleotides, the CDR3 is TGTGCCAGCAGTTACAGGACAGGGGTGTATGGCTACACCTTC. Translated: CASSYRTGVYGYTF.

The V and J genes are TRBV2 and TRBJ2-2; D unclear. This CDR3 has 14 amino acids. V was clipped by 6 bases and J by 1 base, with 9 bases between them. The germline CDR1 and CDR2 sequences are SNHLY and FYNNEI. The CDR3 sequence is CASSYQENTGELFF. Here the CDR3 DNA reads TGTGCCAGCAGCTACCAGGAGAACACCGGGGAGCTGTTTTTT.

The J gene is TRBJ1-1, the V gene TRBV19; D is unresolved. Trimming cost V 3 bases and J 5 bases, with 10 bases left between them. The length of the CDR3 is 13 residues. The germline CDR1 and CDR2 sequences are LNHDA and SQIVND (reference sequence). The CDR3 DNA follows: TGTGCCAGTAGTATCGCGGGAGGGACTGAAGCTTTCTTT. It is translated as CASSIAGGTEAFF.

J is TRBJ2-2 and V is TRBV24-1, with D possibly TRBD2 on 6 matching bases. Germline V gene data show CDR1 as KGHDR and CDR2 as SFDVKD. Trimming cost V 0 bases and J 3 bases, with 13 bases left between them. CDR3 length: 17 residues. The CDR3 reads CATSDLPSAGDTGELFF. The DNA for the CDR3 is TGTGCCACCAGTGATTTGCCGTCAGCGGGCGACACCGGGGAGCTGTTTTTT.

The rearrangement links TRBV11-2 to TRBJ1-6, with a possible D match to TRBD1 (5 bases). The ends were cut back, 4 bases at V and 14 bases at J, with 9 bases in the middle. The germline gives CDR1 SGHAT, CDR2 FQNNGV. There are 11 residues in the CDR3. In DNA, the CDR3 is TGTGCCAGCAGCTCGGGGGTAGCCCTCCACTTT. It yields the protein CASSSGVALHF. The full variable domain, with the rest looked up from reference TRBV11-2 and TRBJ1-6, is EAGVAQSPRYKIIEKRQSVAFWCNPISGHATLYWYQQILGQGPKLLIQFQNNGVVDDSQLPKDRFSAERLKGVDSTLKIQPAKLEDSAVYLCASSSGVALHFGNGTRLTVT.